This is a list of T cell receptor beta chains from one sample in a study of control samples from healthy donors and cancer patients. Data came from immunoSEQ multiplex PCR; TCRdb stores just in-frame clones and leaves some out. The table lists roughly 70,000 clones, 84% of them singletons. Sequencing was carried out using blood. The source of these receptors is a man aged 50 or older in good health. CDR3s include the opening cysteine and the closing phenylalanine or tryptophan. The order of the fields is D gene, V gene, J gene, clone size, CDR3 length, CDR3 DNA, CDR3 protein. D genes are given only for firm matches. Not all rows give a size; the values are once, few, many and, for expanded clones, a class.

NA	TRBV24-1	TRBJ2-2	few	15	TGTGCCACCAGTCAAGCCACACGAGTGGGCGGGGAGCTGTTTTTT	CATSQATRVGGELFF
NA	TRBV11-3	TRBJ2-7	NA	14	TGTGCCAGCAGCTTTGCAGGGGGGCACTACGAGCAGTACTTC	CASSFAGGHYEQYF
NA	TRBV29-1	TRBJ2-3	NA	13	TGCAGCGTTGAACTCGGAAACACAGATACGCAGTATTTT	CSVELGNTDTQYF
NA	TRBV12-5	TRBJ1-1	NA	14	TGTGCTAGTGAAGTGGGGTCTACGAACACTGAAGCTTTCTTT	CASEVGSTNTEAFF
TRBD2	TRBV5-4	TRBJ2-1	few	15	TGTGCCAGCAGTTCCGGGACTAGCGGGTACAATGAGCAGTTCTTC	CASSSGTSGYNEQFF
NA	TRBV4-1	TRBJ2-1	few	16	TGCGCCAGCAGCCTAATTGGGGGCGCCCCATGGAATGAGCAGTTCTTC	CASSLIGGAPWNEQFF
NA	TRBV7-2	TRBJ1-1	NA	12	TGTGCCAGCAGCCAGACAGACACTGAAGCTTTCTTT	CASSQTDTEAFF
NA	TRBV19	TRBJ1-1	NA	15	TGTGCCAGTAGTATCCCCCGCAACAGGTACACTGAAGCTTTCTTT	CASSIPRNRYTEAFF
TRBD1	TRBV7-2	TRBJ1-3	NA	17	TGTGCCAGCCACTCACTAACACAGGGGTATCGTGGAAACACCATATATTTT	CASHSLTQGYRGNTIYF
TRBD1	TRBV5-1	TRBJ1-3	NA	17	TGCGCCAGCAGCCCAAGGACAGGGGAGGGCTCTGGAAACACCATATATTTT	CASSPRTGEGSGNTIYF
NA	TRBV4-3	TRBJ2-7	NA	14	TGCGCCAGCAGCCAAGGTGGAGGATCCTACGAGCAGTACTTC	CASSQGGGSYEQYF
TRBD2	TRBV19	TRBJ2-3	once	14	TGTGCCAGTACCCCGGGACTAGCCACAGATACGCAGTATTTT	CASTPGLATDTQYF
NA	TRBV4-3	TRBJ1-1	NA	16	TGCGCCAGCAGCCAAGATTTGAGGGGGATGAACACTGAAGCTTTCTTT	CASSQDLRGMNTEAFF
NA	TRBV6-5	TRBJ1-6	few	14	TGTGCCAGCAGTCCCGCGGGGAGAAATTCACCCCTCCACTTT	CASSPAGRNSPLHF
TRBD2	TRBV9	TRBJ2-1	NA	17	TGTGCCAGCAGCGTAGGTCCGGGGGGGAGTAAATACAATGAGCAGTTCTTC	CASSVGPGGSKYNEQFF
NA	TRBV5-1	TRBJ1-1	few	12	TGCGCCAGCAGCTTGGGGGGGGCGCGAGCTTTCTTT	CASSLGGARAFF
NA	TRBV18	TRBJ2-2	NA	16	TGTGCCAGCTCACCACTCTCTAGCGCAAACACCGGGGAGCTGTTTTTT	CASSPLSSANTGELFF
NA	TRBV24-1	TRBJ2-1	NA	16	TGTGCCACCAGTGATTTCGGCCCCCCGAGCTACAATGAGCAGTTCTTC	CATSDFGPPSYNEQFF